The 24 T cell receptor beta chains in this list originate from one sample, sequenced in a study of blood T cell repertoires in COVID-19. TCRdb's copy holds only in-frame clones and misses some; the assay was immunoSEQ multiplex PCR. The sample has more than 85,000 clones, over 80% seen once; the top ten hold about 1.1%. The specimen was peripheral blood. The receptor source for this set is a human donor in a cohort sampled during active COVID-19.

The chain employs TRBV9 and TRBJ2-5; 7 bases are a match to TRBD2. V was clipped by 5 bases and J by 5 bases; unmatched bases: 6. CDR1 is SGDLS and CDR2 is YYNGEE in the germline V gene. This CDR3 region has 13 residues. The CDR3 protein is CASSAGTMETQYF. The CDR3 DNA reads as TGTGCCAGCAGTGCCGGGACTATGGAGACCCAGTACTTC.

V and J are TRBV27 and TRBJ2-3, with a tentative D call TRBD2 (5 bases). V lost 5 bases and J 2 bases, leaving 20 bases between the germline ends. The V gene's germline CDR1 is MNHEY and CDR2 SMNVEV (reference sequence). The CDR3 runs 17 residues. CDR3 residues: CASSPLDFEGSTDTQYF. As DNA, the CDR3 is TGTGCCAGCAGTCCACTAGATTTCGAGGGATCCACAGATACGCAGTATTTT.

The chain recombines TRBV6-4 with TRBJ2-6; 9 bases line up with TRBD1. This CDR3 region has 19 residues. CDR1 and CDR2 (germline): MRHNA, SNTAGT. J lost 4 bases, V lost 5 bases, and 15 bases had no gene match. The CDR3 region has the DNA TGTGCCAGCAGTCGTACAGGGGGCGCAGGGAGTGTAGGGGCCAACGTCCTGACTTTC. Amino acids: CASSRTGGAGSVGANVLTF.

The chain links TRBV20-1 to TRBJ2-1; no firm D call. The germline CDR1 and CDR2 sequences are DFQATT and SNEGSKA (reference sequence). This CDR3 contains 11 residues. V lost 3 bases, J lost 6 bases, and 6 bases lay in between. The CDR3 reads CSARHINEQFF. The CDR3 DNA is TGCAGTGCTAGGCACATCAATGAGCAGTTCTTC.

The V and J genes are TRBV5-1 and TRBJ2-3; 10 bases match TRBD2. The length of the CDR3 is 15 residues. Germline CDR1 reads SGHRS; CDR2 reads YFSETQ. The trim removed 0 bases at V and 3 bases at J, leaving 1 base unmatched. In nucleotides, the CDR3 is TGCGCCAGCAGCTTGGTACTAGCGGGGACAGATACGCAGTATTTT. Its protein product is CASSLVLAGTDTQYF.

The chain couples TRBV11-2 to TRBJ2-1; 11 bases are a match to TRBD2. CDR3 size: 14 residues. Germline V CDR1 and CDR2: SGHAT, FQNNGV. J lost 10 bases, V lost 1 base, and 3 bases had no gene match. CDR3 DNA: TGTGCCAGCAGCTTAGGAACTAGCGGGGGAGAGCAGTTCTTC. As protein: CASSLGTSGGEQFF.

The genes are TRBV28 and TRBJ1-2, with a weak D call TRBD1 (5 bases). The V gene's germline CDR1 is MDHEN and CDR2 SYDVKM. This CDR3 comprises 13 residues. The V and J ends lost 10 bases and 4 bases respectively, with 16 bases between them. CDR3 protein: CAITRWGSYGYTF. The CDR3 nucleotides are TGTGCCATCACCAGGTGGGGCAGCTATGGCTACACCTTC.

The rearrangement links TRBV10-3 to TRBJ2-3; D remains ambiguous. Between the trimmed V and J ends, which lost 5 bases and 4 bases, there was a span of 4 bases. This CDR3 contains 11 residues. CDR1 and CDR2 from the germline V gene are ENHRY and SYGVKD. Here the CDR3 reads CAISRADTQYF. In DNA, the CDR3 is TGTGCCATCAGTCGGGCAGATACGCAGTATTTT.

This rearrangement joins TRBV9 to TRBJ1-1; tentatively, D is TRBD1 (5 bases). CDR1 and CDR2 (germline): SGDLS, YYNGEE. The CDR3 is 15 amino acids. V dropped 0 bases and J dropped 3 bases, with 12 bases sitting between them. The CDR3 sequence: CASSVAVRGDTEAFF. The CDR3 bases are TGTGCCAGCAGCGTAGCCGTTCGGGGGGACACTGAAGCTTTCTTT. The variable domain in full, with the rest retrieved from reference TRBV9 and TRBJ1-1, is DSGVTQTPKHLITATGQRVTLRCSPRSGDLSVYWYQQSLDQGLQFLIQYYNGEERAKGNILERFSAQQFPDLHSELNLSSLELGDSALYFCASSVAVRGDTEAFFGQGTRLTVV.

The chain couples TRBV7-3 to TRBJ2-3; the match to TRBD2 covers 8 bases. V gave up 4 bases and J gave up 1 base; unmatched junction bases: 16. Per the germline V gene, CDR1 is SGHTA and CDR2 is FQGTGA. This CDR3 is 19 amino acids long. DNA of the CDR3: TGTGCCAGCAGCTCACTCGGGACGGGGGGGACCCTGGGCACAGATACGCAGTATTTT. Translated: CASSSLGTGGTLGTDTQYF.

The chain employs TRBV10-3 and TRBJ2-1, with D possibly matching TRBD2 (6 bases). Germline V gene data show CDR1 as ENHRY and CDR2 as SYGVKD. The CDR3 spans 15 residues. V was clipped by 2 bases and J by 4 bases, with 12 bases between them. CDR3 sequence (DNA): TGTGCCATCAGTGAGGAAGCTAGCGCTTACAATGAGCAGTTCTTC. This gives the protein CAISEEASAYNEQFF.

This chain uses TRBV28 with TRBJ2-3; D might be TRBD2 (5 bases). The CDR3 is 13 residues long. Looked up from germline, CDR1 is MDHEN and CDR2 is SYDVKM. V was trimmed by 6 bases and J by 3 bases, leaving 10 bases between them. CDR3 residues: CASRGSGTDTQYF. CDR3 bases: TGTGCCAGCAGGGGATCGGGGACAGATACGCAGTATTTT.

The chain couples TRBV14 to TRBJ2-1; 8 bases align to TRBD2. With 0 bases clipped from V and 9 bases from J, the junction kept 10 bases outside the gene matches. CDR3 length: 16 residues. Germline loops: CDR1 SGHDN, CDR2 FVKESK. CDR3 coding DNA: TGTGCCAGCAGCCAAGACGGACTAGCCCGGCGGGGTGAGCAGTTCTTC. Translated, it gives CASSQDGLARRGEQFF.

The chain joins TRBV28 to TRBJ2-7, with TRBD2 matching 7 bases. This CDR3 comprises 16 residues. CDR1 is MDHEN and CDR2 is SYDVKM in the germline V gene. The V and J ends lost 7 bases and 2 bases, in that order; junction bases with no gene match: 14. The CDR3 sequence: CASTPLRASGTYEQYF. In nucleotides, the CDR3 is TGTGCCAGCACTCCCCTTCGGGCTAGCGGTACCTACGAGCAGTACTTC.

The chain uses TRBV4-2 and TRBJ2-5, with TRBD2 identical over 14 bases. With 1 base clipped from V and 5 bases from J, the junction kept 9 bases outside the gene matches. Per the germline V gene, CDR1 is LGHNA and CDR2 is YNFKEQ. This CDR3 region has 18 residues. The CDR3 sequence: CASSQGGGTSGSGETQYF. The DNA of the CDR3 is TGTGCCAGCAGCCAAGGGGGCGGGACTAGCGGGAGCGGGGAGACCCAGTACTTC.

The chain links TRBV7-9 to TRBJ1-1; 7 positions agree with TRBD1. Losses at the gene ends were 4 bases for V and 4 bases for J; bases not matched to a gene: 12. The CDR3 runs to 16 residues. Germline loops: CDR1 SEHNR, CDR2 FQNEAQ (reference sequence). CDR3 region: CASSSLRRAGGTEAFF. The CDR3 DNA is TGTGCCAGCAGCTCCCTCAGGCGGGCAGGGGGCACTGAAGCTTTCTTT.

This clone was seen once. This chain links TRBV24-1 with TRBJ1-3; D call uncertain. V was pared by 6 bases and J by 0 bases, with 8 bases between. CDR3 length: 14 amino acids. CDR1 is KGHDR, CDR2 SFDVKD, per germline. The CDR3 bases are TGTGCCACCAGTAATCCGGGCTCTGGAAACACCATATATTTT. This encodes CATSNPGSGNTIYF.

V gene TRBV5-8 combines with J gene TRBJ1-1; D gene ambiguous. The CDR3 runs 13 residues. Looked up from germline, CDR1 is SGHTS and CDR2 is YDEGEE. V was shortened by 6 bases and J by 1 base, with 10 bases between the two germline ends. This CDR3 reads CASTARANTEAFF. The CDR3 coding sequence is TGTGCCAGCACCGCGAGGGCGAACACTGAAGCTTTCTTT. The variable domain in full, completed from reference TRBV5-8 and TRBJ1-1, reads EAGVTQSPTHLIKTRGQQATLRCSPISGHTSVYWYQQALGLGLQFLLWYDEGEERNRGNFPPRFSGRQFPNYSSELNVNALELEDSALYLCASTARANTEAFFGQGTRLTVV.

The chain employs TRBV20-1 and TRBJ2-7; no firm D call. Germline assignment: CDR1 DFQATT and CDR2 SNEGSKA (reference sequence). The V gene lost 3 bases and the J gene lost 6 bases, with 15 bases spanning the gap. This CDR3 comprises 13 residues. The CDR3 DNA sequence: TGCAGTGCTAGTCCCCCCCCCAGAGGCGAGCAGTACTTC. Translation: CSASPPPRGEQYF.

This chain uses TRBV5-6 with TRBJ2-1, with 10 bases aligning to TRBD1. Germline CDR1 is SGHDT and CDR2 is YYEEEE. V lost 0 bases, J lost 0 bases, and 6 bases stayed unmatched. The CDR3 spans 18 residues. The CDR3 region has the DNA TGTGCCAGCAGCTTGGGACAGGGGGCGCCGAGCTCCTACAATGAGCAGTTCTTC. Its protein product is CASSLGQGAPSSYNEQFF. The full variable domain, rest sourced from reference TRBV5-6 and TRBJ2-1, is DAGVTQSPTHLIKTRGQQVTLRCSPKSGHDTVSWYQQALGQGPQFIFQYYEEEERQRGNFPDRFSGHQFPNYSSELNVNALLLGDSALYLCASSLGQGAPSSYNEQFFGPGTRLTVL.

V gene TRBV2 combines with J gene TRBJ2-7, with a weak D call TRBD2 (6 bases). The CDR3 extends over 14 amino acids. Germline assignment: CDR1 SNHLY and CDR2 FYNNEI. V was shortened by 4 bases and J by 1 base, with 11 bases between the two germline ends. For the CDR3, the DNA is TGTGCCAGCAGTGGGGGCGGACTATCCTACGAGCAGTACTTC. It translates to CASSGGGLSYEQYF. Combining the CDR3 with reference TRBV2 and TRBJ2-7 gives the whole variable domain EPEVTQTPSHQVTQMGQEVILRCVPISNHLYFYWYRQILGQKVEFLVSFYNNEISEKSEIFDDQFSVERPDGSNFTLKIRSTKLEDSAMYFCASSGGGLSYEQYFGPGTRLTVT.

This chain joins TRBV5-1 and TRBJ2-3; TRBD2 matches at 9 bases. J lost 4 bases, V lost 2 bases, and 5 bases had no gene match. Looked up from germline, CDR1 is SGHRS and CDR2 is YFSETQ. The CDR3 totals 15 residues. DNA of the CDR3: TGCGCCAGCAGCTTTAGCGGGGGCGGCGCAGATACGCAGTATTTT. This translates into CASSFSGGGADTQYF.

This clone was seen once. This chain connects TRBV7-2 to TRBJ2-1; TRBD2 aligns across 9 bases. The germline V gene has CDR1 SGHTA and CDR2 FQGNSA. This CDR3 is built from 16 residues. V gave up 1 base and J gave up 4 bases; unmatched junction bases: 5. CDR3 coding DNA: TGTGCCAGCAGCTTAGACGTAGCGGGGGATTACAATGAGCAGTTCTTC. Its translation is CASSLDVAGDYNEQFF.

The gene calls are TRBV7-9 and TRBJ1-3; no firm D call. Trimming took off 1 base at V and 2 bases at J, with 6 bases between the two ends. The CDR3 is 14 amino acids. Germline V gene data show CDR1 as SEHNR and CDR2 as FQNEAQ (reference sequence). CDR3 amino acids: CASSLGGAGNTIYF. CDR3 DNA sequence: TGTGCCAGCAGCTTAGGGGGAGCTGGAAACACCATATATTTT. The full variable domain, rest sourced from reference TRBV7-9 and TRBJ1-3, is DTGVSQNPRHKITKRGQNVTFRCDPISEHNRLYWYRQTLGQGPEFLTYFQNEAQLEKSRLLSDRFSAERPKGSFSTLEIQRTEQGDSAMYLCASSLGGAGNTIYFGEGSWLTVV.